This TCR beta chain emerged from a study of OX40 agonist ivuxolimab in advanced cancers. Study information: Mean age approximately 66 years, range 23 to 79; approximately 80% male.

Study-level results: Expanded clones were, on average, more numerous in CD8+ T cells than in CD4+.

Looked up from germline, CDR1 is SGHVS and CDR2 is FNYEAQ. The CDR3 consists of 13 residues. Trimming took 4 bases from V and 3 from J, leaving 10 bases between them. Comments on this clone: Its cognate antigen is unknown.

Sequencing used immunoSEQ multiplex PCR; TCRdb keeps in-frame clones, though not all of them. The data hold about 11,000 clones, with around nine tenths observed a single time. This TCR came from an adult with an advanced solid tumor such as melanoma, head and neck, liver or kidney cancer. This sample comprised CD4+ or CD8+ T cells sorted from blood, obtained in a trial of the OX40 agonist ivuxolimab. This chain joins TRBV7-6 and TRBJ2-7, with a weak D call TRBD1 (5 bases). The CDR3 protein is CASSYRPLYEQYF. The DNA for the CDR3 is TGTGCCAGCAGCTACAGGCCCCTCTACGAGCAGTACTTC.